Below, 4 T cell receptor beta chains from the same sample are listed, as sequenced in a study of control samples from healthy donors and cancer patients. TCRdb keeps only in-frame clones here, not all; method: immunoSEQ multiplex PCR. The sample yields around 75,000 clones, around 94% seen once. The source material was blood. The receptors were gathered from a woman aged 55 to 70 in good health.

The chain is built from TRBV18 and TRBJ2-7, with D perhaps being TRBD1 or TRBD2 (5 bases each). V lost 6 bases, J lost 1 base, and 13 bases lay in between. CDR1 is KGHSH, CDR2 LQKENI, per germline. CDR3 length: 14 amino acids. The chain's CDR3 is CASSLPGRSYEQYF. In DNA, the CDR3 is TGTGCCAGCTCCCTACCGGGACGGTCCTACGAGCAGTACTTC.

This clone has just one count. This chain joins TRBV7-9 and TRBJ1-2, with D unclear. V was clipped by 5 bases and J by 10 bases, with 14 bases between them. Per germline, CDR1 SEHNR and CDR2 FQNEAQ (reference sequence). This CDR3 has 12 amino acids. This CDR3 reads CASSPQGRDYTF. The CDR3, as DNA: TGTGCCAGCAGCCCCCAAGGGAGGGACTACACCTTC.

This clone was seen a single time. The rearrangement joins TRBV9 to TRBJ1-2, with 7 bases matching TRBD1. This CDR3 spans 12 amino acids. The V segment lost 4 bases and the J segment 4 bases; nucleotides outside the gene matches: 1. Germline-derived CDR1 and CDR2 are SGDLS and YYNGEE. CDR3 DNA: TGTGCCAGCAGCCGGACAGGCTATGGCTACACCTTC. It specifies CASSRTGYGYTF.

The chain joins TRBV27 to TRBJ1-5, with D perhaps TRBD1 (6 bases). Germline V gene data show CDR1 as MNHEY and CDR2 as SMNVEV (reference sequence). Trimming took 6 bases from V and 4 from J, leaving 13 bases between them. The CDR3 has 14 amino acids. The CDR3 nucleotides are TGTGCCAGCAGGGGACACGGGTCGAATCAGCCCCAGCATTTT. It yields the protein CASRGHGSNQPQHF.